The entry below describes one T cell receptor beta chain. Its specificity is not known. Criteria for exclusion of patients were uncontrolled infection, other autoimmune disease, pregnancy or lactation. Orbital computed tomography and thyroid ultrasound, together with serum TRAb and thyroxine and clinical symptoms, were used for diagnoses. This entry belongs to a study of T cells in Graves' hyperthyroidism and ophthalmopathy. The investigators amplified TCR beta CDR3 regions from RNA transcripts. The TCR CDR3 was amplified in a first-round RT-PCR using the HTBI primer set. Via MiXCR, TCRdb re-called the multiplex PCR reads, giving one row per CDR3 protein. The data contain roughly 500,000 distinct CDR3 sequences, 40% to 50% of them singletons. Germline assignment: CDR1 SQVTM and CDR2 ANQGSEA. The CDR3 has 13 amino acids. V was shortened by 4 bases and J by 6 bases, with 12 bases between the two germline ends.

General study findings and limits: In simple terms, a model built on 13 V-J features told ophthalmopathy apart from stable hyperthyroidism.

The chain uses TRBV29-1 and TRBJ1-4; the D gene is possibly TRBD1 (5 bases). The clonotype comes from an adult woman with Graves' disease, either hyperthyroidism or ophthalmopathy (not recorded which). The sequencing input was peripheral blood or thyroid tissue (not recorded which). In nucleotides, the CDR3 is TGCAGCGTTGCGGCAGGGAGGTATGAAAAACTGTTTTTT. Translating it yields CSVAAGRYEKLFF. Full variable domain (missing parts from reference TRBV29-1 and TRBJ1-4): SAVISQKPSRDICQRGTSLTIQCQVDSQVTMMFWYRQQPGQSLTLIATANQGSEATYESGFVIDKFPISRPNLTFSTLTVSNMSPEDSSIYLCSVAAGRYEKLFFGSGTQLSVL.